This T cell receptor beta chain was retrieved from a study of CD8+ T cells in alopecia areata. Study outcomes and limitations: Having just one nonresponder leaves the connection between baseline CD8+ expansion and response unresolved. Sharing of TCR sequences between patients (possibly for HLA-related reasons) was less clear than in mice. Among the 100 top clones, expanded CD8+ clones, like scalp clonality, were significantly decreased by tofacitinib.

Specified treatment: oral pan-JAK inhibitor, 5-10 mg twice daily. As for this clone: Its antigen is currently unknown.

cDNA reverse transcribed from extracted RNA served as the sequencing template. Profiled with immunoSEQ multiplex PCR; TCRdb holds only in-frame clones, not every one. The sample comprises 150,000 to 200,000 clones, about three fifths of which are singletons, and about 1.3% rests with the top ten. V lost 8 bases to trimming and J lost 0 bases, with 14 bases between them. This CDR3 region has 14 residues. From germline, CDR1 is SNHLY and CDR2 FYNNEI. The TCR sequence derives from a human donor with alopecia areata. The V call is TRBV2, the J call TRBJ2-7; no firm D call. Source: CD4+ T cells sorted from blood, taken around week 47, from a patient treated with tofacitinib. CDR3 sequence: CASVLDPSSYEQYF. The CDR3 region has the DNA TGTGCCAGCGTATTGGACCCGAGCTCCTACGAGCAGTACTTC.